These 25 T cell receptor beta chains came from one sample sequenced in a study of CD8+CD57+ T cells in acquired aplastic anemia. The TCR beta profiling, which covered VDJ combination and CDR3 sequence, was carried out using genomic DNA as the template. MiXCR, applied by TCRdb to the reads, yields one record per CDR3 protein. Among roughly 61,000 distinct CDR3 sequences listed, roughly 58% were seen once. Input material: sorted CD4+, CD8+, or CD8+CD57+ T cells (not recorded which) from PBMCs. These receptors were obtained from a human donor in good health, serving as a control.

This clonotype came up many times. The rearrangement joins TRBV5-1 to TRBJ1-1; D remains ambiguous. Germline V gives CDR1 SGHRS, CDR2 YFSETQ. The CDR3 contains 13 residues. The V and J ends lost 1 base and 1 base respectively, with 5 bases between them. CDR3: CASSLNSNTEAFF. The CDR3 DNA sequence: TGCGCCAGCAGCTTGAACTCGAACACTGAAGCTTTCTTT.

On this clonotype itself: At one end the junction does not follow the germline gene, possibly because of a read error. This chain links TRBV2 with TRBJ2-1; the D gene is possibly TRBD2 (5 bases). From germline, CDR1 is SNHLY and CDR2 FYNNEI. CDR3 length equals 13 residues. The CDR3 coding sequence is TGTGCCAGCAGCGAAGGGAGATACGGAGAGCAGTTCTTC. Residues: CASSEGRYGEQFF.

The chain employs TRBV7-6 and TRBJ2-3, with TRBD1 identical over 7 bases. Germline trimming cut 5 bases from V and 8 bases from J; bases unmatched to any gene: 7. The CDR3 totals 13 residues. Germline V gene data show CDR1 as SGHVS and CDR2 as FNYEAQ. CDR3 residues: CASSARQGGTQYF. In DNA form, the CDR3 reads TGTGCCAGCAGCGCCAGACAGGGCGGTACGCAGTATTTT.

This clonotype was seen at least ten times. The chain recombines TRBV7-8 with TRBJ2-5; D possibly corresponds to TRBD2 (6 bases). CDR1 is SGHVS, CDR2 FQNEAQ, per germline. V dropped 6 bases and J dropped 0 bases, with 11 bases sitting between them. The CDR3 runs 14 residues. Here the CDR3 reads CASRGDLYQETQYF. The CDR3 bases are TGTGCCAGCAGGGGGGACTTGTACCAAGAGACCCAGTACTTC. Supplemented by reference TRBV7-8 and TRBJ2-5, the full variable domain reads GAGVSQSPRYKVAKRGQDVALRCDPISGHVSLFWYQQALGQGPEFLTYFQNEAQLDKSGLPSDRFFAERPEGSVSTLKIQRTQQEDSAVYLCASRGDLYQETQYFGPGTRLLVL.

This clonotype has ten or more counts. The J gene is TRBJ2-1, the V gene TRBV12-3 or TRBV12-4, with D possibly TRBD1 on 6 matching bases. The CDR3 consists of 15 residues. Trimming left V 8 bases short and J 2 bases short, with 16 bases between. CDR3 residues: CASSSLAGAYNEQFF. Written as DNA, the CDR3 is TGTGCCAGCTCATCCCTAGCAGGGGCCTACAATGAGCAGTTCTTC.

The gene calls are TRBV5-5 and TRBJ2-7; D not certain. CDR3 length equals 13 residues. V lost 0 bases and J lost 6, with 10 bases in between. Germline V gives CDR1 SGHKS, CDR2 YYEKEE (reference sequence). The CDR3 DNA reads TGTGCCAGCAGCTTGGCTAGGGCTGGCGAGCAGTACTTC. Translation: CASSLARAGEQYF.

Remarks on this clonotype: An end of the junction does not agree with germline; a read error may underlie this. The rearrangement joins TRBV6-1 to TRBJ2-2; TRBD1 agrees at 8 bases. CDR1 and CDR2 (germline): MNHNS, SASEGT. The CDR3 runs to 17 residues. The CDR3 here is CASRPLGTGANAGEPFF. The CDR3 DNA sequence: TGTGCCAGCAGGCCACTGGGGACAGGCGCGAACGCCGGGGAGCCGTTTTTT.

V is TRBV19 and J is TRBJ1-1; 7 bases are shared with TRBD1. V was clipped by 5 bases and J by 1 base; unmatched bases: 1. The germline CDR1 and CDR2 sequences are LNHDA and SQIVND (reference sequence). There are 13 residues in the CDR3. This CDR3 is CASSYRGNTEAFF. CDR3 in DNA: TGTGCCAGTAGTTACAGGGGGAACACTGAAGCTTTCTTT.

In this sample, this clonotype turned up many times. The CDR3 DNA reads as TGTGCCAGCAGCCCACAGGGGGCCACCCTCTACGAGCAGTACTTC. This sequence encodes CASSPQGATLYEQYF. The chain has TRBV5-5 and TRBJ2-7, with TRBD1 matching 9 bases. Unmatched junction bases numbered 8, after V lost 4 bases and J lost 3 bases. From germline, CDR1 is SGHKS and CDR2 YYEKEE (reference sequence). This CDR3 is built from 15 residues.

The table lists this clonotype with a few counts. This sequence joins TRBV10-1 and TRBJ2-1, with 7 positions matching TRBD2. The CDR3 spans 15 residues. Germline V gene sequence: CDR1 WNHNN, CDR2 SYGVQD (reference sequence). The junction had 13 bases not matched to a gene; V was cut back by 6 bases and J by 8 bases. The CDR3 region is CASRDTSVRYDEQFF. CDR3 bases: TGCGCCAGCAGGGACACTAGCGTAAGATACGATGAGCAGTTCTTC.

This clonotype was seen a handful of times. This may come from a read error, since a much larger clone is one base off. This chain joins TRBV18 and TRBJ1-1; the D is unclear. Germline-derived CDR1 and CDR2 are KGHSH and LQKENI. The V end was cut by 1 base, the J end by 1 base, with 4 bases between. The CDR3 sequence is 13 residues long. The CDR3 is CASSPLGNTEAFF. As DNA, the CDR3 is TGTGCCAGCTCACCACTTGGGAACACTGAAGCTTTCTTT.

This rearrangement joins TRBV24-1 to TRBJ2-1, with D possibly matching TRBD1 (6 bases). Germline CDR1 reads KGHDR; CDR2 reads SFDVKD. The CDR3 contains 14 residues. V was clipped by 2 bases and J by 6 bases, with 10 bases between them. The CDR3 nucleotides read TGTGCCACCAGTGATTCGGGACAACTCAATGAGCAGTTCTTC. Translated, it gives CATSDSGQLNEQFF.

This clonotype has a count of ten or more. This rearrangement joins TRBV10-1 to TRBJ2-1, with no clear D. The CDR3 loop spans 14 amino acids. V was pared by 1 base and J by 9 bases, with 13 bases between. Germline V CDR1 and CDR2: WNHNN, SYGVQD (reference sequence). CDR3 in DNA: TGCGCCAGCAGTGAGTTTGAAGTTCTTAGTGAGCAGTTCTTC. It is translated as CASSEFEVLSEQFF.

The V gene is TRBV9, the J gene TRBJ2-3; no reliable D call. Germline V gene lookup returns CDR1 SGDLS and CDR2 YYNGEE. V was cut by 3 bases and J by 0 bases, with 5 bases left in between. The CDR3 runs to 13 residues. The CDR3 sequence: CASSASSTDTQYF. The CDR3 DNA reads TGTGCCAGCAGCGCCTCTAGCACAGATACGCAGTATTTT.

This clonotype ranks as medium-sized. The chain carries TRBV29-1 and TRBJ2-7, with TRBD1 identical over 7 bases. Per germline, CDR1 SQVTM and CDR2 ANQGSEA. Unmatched junction bases numbered 8, after V lost 4 bases and J lost 2 bases. The length of the CDR3 is 14 residues. CDR3 in amino acids: CSVVEDRIPYEQYF. CDR3 coding DNA: TGCAGCGTTGTCGAGGACAGGATCCCCTACGAGCAGTACTTC.

V and J are TRBV20-1 and TRBJ1-6; D is undetermined. This CDR3 has 14 amino acids. V was shortened by 3 bases and J by 9 bases, with 15 bases between the two germline ends. Germline CDR1 is DFQATT and CDR2 is SNEGSKA (reference sequence). The DNA for the CDR3 is TGCAGTGCTAGTCTAAAGACGCTACCTTCACCCCTCCACTTT. This translates into CSASLKTLPSPLHF.

This clonotype was seen many times. The rearrangement joins TRBV6-2 or TRBV6-3 to TRBJ2-7; perhaps TRBD2 as D (6 bases). Germline values: CDR1 MNHEY, CDR2 SVGEGT. V was pared by 5 bases and J by 3 bases, with 20 bases between. CDR3 length equals 16 residues. The CDR3 sequence is CASSNPSWRDDYEQYF. The CDR3, as DNA: TGTGCCAGCAGTAACCCTAGCTGGAGGGATGACTACGAGCAGTACTTC.

This clonotype was picked up many times. The chain has TRBV9 and TRBJ2-1; TRBD1 aligns across 11 bases. V dropped 2 bases and J dropped 9; count of bases not matched to a gene: 4. CDR3 length: 14 residues. Per the germline V gene, CDR1 is SGDLS and CDR2 is YYNGEE. CDR3 sequence (DNA): TGTGCCAGCAGCGTGGACAGGGGGCGAGGTGAGCAGTTCTTC. Its protein product is CASSVDRGRGEQFF.

As for this clonotype: At one boundary the junction diverges from the germline segment, which might be a read error. The chain uses TRBV9 and TRBJ2-5, with 7 positions matching TRBD1. CDR3 length: 15 residues. CDR1 and CDR2 (germline): SGDLS, YYNGEE. This CDR3 is CASSHPTTGKETQYF. The CDR3 DNA is TGCGCCAGCAGCCACCCTACGACAGGGAAAGAGACCCAGTACTTC.

The chain uses TRBV19 and TRBJ1-6; D may be TRBD1 (5 bases). Germline V lookup: CDR1 LNHDA, CDR2 SQIVND (reference sequence). The V end was cut by 11 bases, the J end by 7 bases, with 15 bases between. CDR3 length: 13 amino acids. CDR3 sequence: CAARGTVNSPLHF. The CDR3 DNA is TGTGCCGCCCGAGGGACGGTGAATTCACCCCTCCACTTT.

Regarding this clonotype: Lacking the conserved final phenylalanine or tryptophan, this CDR3 likely reflects a read error. The DNA is left out, because the CDR3 cannot be placed on it with certainty; the CDR3 is given as TCRdb lists it. The CDR3: CASSTQGR. The chain is built from TRBV7-3 and TRBJ1-2; the table assigns TRBD1, which was not confirmed against the DNA. The CDR3 contains 8 residues when both ends are counted. Germline CDR1 SGHTA, CDR2 FQGTGA.

The V and J genes are TRBV20-1 and TRBJ2-7; weak D call: TRBD1 (6 bases). Trimming removed 5 bases at V and 0 bases at J, with 11 bases between. CDR1 and CDR2 from the germline V gene are DFQATT and SNEGSKA (reference sequence). CDR3 size: 13 residues. CDR3 protein: CSADDRTSYEQYF. The CDR3 coding sequence is TGCAGTGCTGACGACAGGACCTCCTACGAGCAGTACTTC.

This chain links TRBV11-1 with TRBJ1-1, with D possibly matching TRBD1 (5 bases). The CDR3 has 18 amino acids. CDR1 and CDR2 from the germline V gene are SGHAT and FQDESV (reference sequence). The V gene lost 3 bases and the J gene lost 4 bases, with 24 bases spanning the gap. The CDR3 DNA reads as TGTGCCAGCAGCTTTCACCGGGGCCGACCGGAGGGGAGCACTGAAGCTTTCTTT. Protein sequence: CASSFHRGRPEGSTEAFF.

There are a few counts of this clonotype. This chain uses TRBV15 with TRBJ2-7; D perhaps matches TRBD2 (5 bases). Trimming removed 3 bases from V and 4 bases from J, with 13 bases in between. The germline gives CDR1 LNHNV, CDR2 YYDKDF (reference sequence). CDR3 size: 14 residues. CDR3: CATSSQQRGYEQYF. In nucleotides, the CDR3 is TGTGCCACCAGCAGCCAGCAGAGAGGGTACGAGCAGTACTTC. The complete variable domain, with remaining parts taken from reference TRBV15 and TRBJ2-7, reads DAMVIQNPRYQVTQFGKPVTLSCSQTLNHNVMYWYQQKSSQAPKLLFHYYDKDFNNEADTPDNFQSRRPNTSFCFLDIRSPGLGDTAMYLCATSSQQRGYEQYFGPGTRLTVT.

By frequency in the sample, this clonotype is medium-sized (0.01 to 0.1%). The chain combines TRBV15 with TRBJ2-7, with TRBD2 matching 14 bases. The V gene end was trimmed by 3 bases and the J gene end by 3 bases; junction bases not matched to a gene: 1. Germline values: CDR1 LNHNV, CDR2 YYDKDF (reference sequence). The CDR3 sequence is 15 residues long. The CDR3 DNA sequence: TGTGCCACCAGCAGGGGGACTAGCGGGAGCTACGAGCAGTACTTC. Amino acids: CATSRGTSGSYEQYF.